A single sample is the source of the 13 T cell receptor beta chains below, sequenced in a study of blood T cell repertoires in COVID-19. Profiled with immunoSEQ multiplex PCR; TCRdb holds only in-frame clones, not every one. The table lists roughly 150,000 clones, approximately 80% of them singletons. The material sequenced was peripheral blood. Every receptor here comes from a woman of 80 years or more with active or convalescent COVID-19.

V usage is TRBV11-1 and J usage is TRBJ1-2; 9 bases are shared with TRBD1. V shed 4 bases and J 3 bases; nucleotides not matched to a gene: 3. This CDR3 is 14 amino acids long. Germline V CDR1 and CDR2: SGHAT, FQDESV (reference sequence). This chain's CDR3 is CASSSWTGDYGYTF. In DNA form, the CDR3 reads TGTGCCAGCAGCTCTTGGACAGGGGACTATGGCTACACCTTC.

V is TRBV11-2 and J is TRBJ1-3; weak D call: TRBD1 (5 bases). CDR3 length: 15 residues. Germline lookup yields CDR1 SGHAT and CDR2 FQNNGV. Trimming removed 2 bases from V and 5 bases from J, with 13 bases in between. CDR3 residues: CASSLIGGMRNTIYF. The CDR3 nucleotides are TGTGCCAGCAGCTTAATCGGGGGGATGAGAAACACCATATATTTT.

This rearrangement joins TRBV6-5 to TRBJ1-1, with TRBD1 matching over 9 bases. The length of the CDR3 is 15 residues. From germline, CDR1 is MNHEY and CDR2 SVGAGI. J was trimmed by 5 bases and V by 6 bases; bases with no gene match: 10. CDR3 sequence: CASSRPGTGKTEAFF. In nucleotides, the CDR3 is TGTGCCAGCAGCCGTCCCGGGACAGGGAAGACTGAAGCTTTCTTT.

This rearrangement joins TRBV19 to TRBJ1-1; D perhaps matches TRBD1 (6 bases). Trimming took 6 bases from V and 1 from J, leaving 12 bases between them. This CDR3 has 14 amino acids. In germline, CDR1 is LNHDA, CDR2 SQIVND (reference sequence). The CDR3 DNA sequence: TGTGCCAGTAGAATAACGACAGGGAACACTGAAGCTTTCTTT. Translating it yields CASRITTGNTEAFF.

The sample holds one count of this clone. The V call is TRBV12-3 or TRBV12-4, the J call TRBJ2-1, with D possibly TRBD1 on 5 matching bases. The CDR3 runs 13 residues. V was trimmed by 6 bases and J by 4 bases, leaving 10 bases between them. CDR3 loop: CASRVPGYNEQFF. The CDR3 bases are TGTGCCAGCAGGGTTCCAGGGTACAATGAGCAGTTCTTC.

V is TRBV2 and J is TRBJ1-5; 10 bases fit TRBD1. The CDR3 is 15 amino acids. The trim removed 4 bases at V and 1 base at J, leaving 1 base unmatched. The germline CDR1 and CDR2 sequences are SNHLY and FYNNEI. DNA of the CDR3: TGTGCCAGCAGTGGGACAGGGGGAAGCAATCAGCCCCAGCATTTT. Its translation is CASSGTGGSNQPQHF. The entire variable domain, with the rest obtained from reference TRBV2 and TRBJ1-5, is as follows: EPEVTQTPSHQVTQMGQEVILRCVPISNHLYFYWYRQILGQKVEFLVSFYNNEISEKSEIFDDQFSVERPDGSNFTLKIRSTKLEDSAMYFCASSGTGGSNQPQHFGDGTRLSIL.

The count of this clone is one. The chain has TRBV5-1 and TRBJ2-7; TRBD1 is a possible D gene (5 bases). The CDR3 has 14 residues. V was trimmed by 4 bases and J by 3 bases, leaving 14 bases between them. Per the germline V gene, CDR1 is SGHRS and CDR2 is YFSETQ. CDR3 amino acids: CASSPIQGYYEQYF. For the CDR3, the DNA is TGCGCCAGCAGCCCCATCCAGGGTTACTACGAGCAGTACTTC.

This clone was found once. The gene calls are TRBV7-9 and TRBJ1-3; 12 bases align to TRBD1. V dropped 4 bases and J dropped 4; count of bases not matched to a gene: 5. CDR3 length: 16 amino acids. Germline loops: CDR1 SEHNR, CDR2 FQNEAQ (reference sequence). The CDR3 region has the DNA TGTGCCAGCAGCTCTTCGGGACAGGGGGCGGGAAACACCATATATTTT. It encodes CASSSSGQGAGNTIYF.

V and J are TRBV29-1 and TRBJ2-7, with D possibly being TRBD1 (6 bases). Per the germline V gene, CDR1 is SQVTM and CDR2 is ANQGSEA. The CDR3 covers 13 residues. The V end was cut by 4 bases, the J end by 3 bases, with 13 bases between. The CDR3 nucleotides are TGCAGCGTTGCTCCGTGGACAGACTACGAGCAGTACTTC. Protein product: CSVAPWTDYEQYF.

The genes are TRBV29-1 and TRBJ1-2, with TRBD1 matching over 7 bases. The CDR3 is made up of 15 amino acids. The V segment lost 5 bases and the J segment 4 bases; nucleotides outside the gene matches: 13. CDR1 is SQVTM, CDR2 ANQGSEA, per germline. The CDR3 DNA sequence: TGCAGCGTTTCCCGACAGGGCCACGGTGGCTATGGCTACACCTTC. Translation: CSVSRQGHGGYGYTF.

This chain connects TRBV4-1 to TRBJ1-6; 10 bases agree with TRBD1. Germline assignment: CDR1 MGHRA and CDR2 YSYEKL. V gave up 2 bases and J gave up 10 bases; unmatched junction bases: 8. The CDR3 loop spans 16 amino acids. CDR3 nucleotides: TGCGCCAGCAGCCAACCCGGGACAGGGGAGGGATCACCCCTCCACTTT. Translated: CASSQPGTGEGSPLHF.

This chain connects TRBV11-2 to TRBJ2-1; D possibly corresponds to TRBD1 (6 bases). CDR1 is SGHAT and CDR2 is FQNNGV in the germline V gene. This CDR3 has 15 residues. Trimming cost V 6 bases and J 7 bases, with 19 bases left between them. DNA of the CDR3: TGTGCCAGCAGATCACTACAGGGTTGGGGGAATGAGCAGTTCTTC. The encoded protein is CASRSLQGWGNEQFF.

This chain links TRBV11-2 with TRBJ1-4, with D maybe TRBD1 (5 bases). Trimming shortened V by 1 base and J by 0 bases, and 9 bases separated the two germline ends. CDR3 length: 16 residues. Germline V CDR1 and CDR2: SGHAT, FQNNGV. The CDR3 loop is CASSLAQGTTNEKLFF. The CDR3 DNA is TGTGCCAGCAGCTTAGCCCAGGGAACAACTAATGAAAAACTGTTTTTT.